This T cell receptor beta chain was captured by sequencing in a study of T cells in Graves' hyperthyroidism and ophthalmopathy. Many counts were recorded for this clonotype. Amplification of TCR beta CDR3 regions used RNA as the template. When the TCR CDR3 underwent first-round RT-PCR, the HTBI primer set was used. Each CDR3 protein is one row after TCRdb ran MiXCR on the multiplex PCR reads. The repertoire includes roughly 640,000 distinct CDR3 sequences, more than 15% of them detected once, and 2.5% to 4% sits in the top ten. CDR1 and CDR2 (germline): SGHAT, FQNNGV. The CDR3 is 15 amino acids. Trimming removed 2 bases from V and 4 bases from J, with 15 bases in between.

Sequencing was performed on blood. The TCR comes from a woman in her 40s with Graves' ophthalmopathy. The rearrangement uses TRBV11-2 and TRBJ2-7; the D gene is possibly TRBD1 (5 bases). The CDR3 nucleotides are TGTGCCAGCAGCTTATCCGAGACAGCCGGTTACGAGCAGTACTTC. It translates to CASSLSETAGYEQYF.